These 21 T cell receptor beta chains came from one sample sequenced in a study of Graves' ophthalmopathy and Graves' hyperthyroidism. RNA transcripts served as template for amplifying TCR beta CDR3 sequences. HTBI primers were employed in first-round RT-PCR, then a second-round multiplex PCR followed. TCRdb reprocessed the multiplex PCR reads via MiXCR and lists one record per CDR3 protein. The profile covers a few hundred thousand distinct CDR3 sequences, with approximately 17% appearing a single time and around 2.4% taken by the ten largest. Specimen: peripheral blood. Receptors were obtained from an adult woman with stable Graves' hyperthyroidism.

This clonotype was found many times. The V and J genes are TRBV27 and TRBJ2-5; 9 positions agree with TRBD1. The CDR3 totals 12 residues. From germline, CDR1 is MNHEY and CDR2 SMNVEV (reference sequence). The junction had 7 bases not matched to a gene; V was cut back by 4 bases and J by 13 bases. CDR3: CASSSITGGWYF. The CDR3 DNA reads TGTGCCAGCAGTTCGATCACAGGGGGCTGGTACTTC.

This clonotype was picked up many times. V usage is TRBV7-9 and J usage is TRBJ2-7, with 7 nucleotides matching TRBD1. Germline V lookup: CDR1 SEHNR, CDR2 FQNEAQ (reference sequence). J gave up 3 bases and V 1 base, and 3 bases lay outside the gene matches. The CDR3 is 14 residues long. CDR3 amino acids: CASSLGGQYYEQYF. Here the CDR3 DNA reads TGTGCCAGCAGCTTAGGGGGACAGTACTACGAGCAGTACTTC.

This clonotype was found many times. V usage is TRBV20-1 and J usage is TRBJ2-4; weak D call: TRBD1 (6 bases). Between the trimmed V and J ends, which lost 5 bases and 8 bases, there was a span of 22 bases. The CDR3 runs to 15 residues. Germline V lookup: CDR1 DFQATT, CDR2 SNEGSKA (reference sequence). The CDR3 sequence: CSAPNPRQDGDIQYF. The CDR3, as DNA: TGCAGTGCTCCTAACCCTCGACAGGACGGGGACATTCAGTACTTC.

This clonotype was observed many times. V usage is TRBV7-9 and J usage is TRBJ1-1; possible D gene TRBD1, 6 bases. CDR1 and CDR2 (germline): SEHNR, FQNEAQ (reference sequence). The CDR3 has 12 amino acids. V was cut by 1 base and J by 11 bases, with 11 bases left in between. Here the CDR3 reads CASSLDAGDAFF. In nucleotides, the CDR3 is TGTGCCAGCAGCTTAGATGCAGGGGATGCTTTCTTT.

This clonotype was seen at least ten times. The rearrangement joins TRBV20-1 to TRBJ1-5, with a tentative D call TRBD1 (5 bases). The CDR3 has 12 amino acids. Germline V gives CDR1 DFQATT, CDR2 SNEGSKA (reference sequence). Trimming left V 1 base short and J 4 bases short, with 5 bases between. The CDR3 reads CSARGGNQPQHF. The CDR3 coding sequence is TGCAGTGCTAGAGGGGGGAATCAGCCCCAGCATTTT.

With respect to this clonotype: The junction and the germline gene differ at one end; a read error may be behind it. This sequence joins TRBV7-9 and TRBJ2-2; TRBD1 aligns across 9 bases. CDR1 is SEHNR, CDR2 FQNEAQ, per germline (reference sequence). This CDR3 spans 15 amino acids. In DNA, the CDR3 is TGTGCCAGCAGCTTAGAAGGACAGGGGACCGGGGAGCTGCTTTTT. Residues: CASSLEGQGTGELLF. Full variable domain (remainder filled in from reference TRBV7-9 and TRBJ2-2): DTGVSQNPRHKITKRGQNVTFRCDPISEHNRLYWYRQTLGQGPEFLTYFQNEAQLEKSRLLSDRFSAERPKGSFSTLEIQRTEQGDSAMYLCASSLEGQGTGELLFGEGSRLTVL.

In this sample, this clonotype turned up many times. The V call is TRBV28, the J call TRBJ2-5; no clear D. Trimming stripped 7 bases from V and 5 bases from J, with 23 bases between. The germline gives CDR1 MDHEN, CDR2 SYDVKM. The CDR3 consists of 16 residues. The CDR3 loop is CASTMGTSSGGETQYF. Written as DNA, the CDR3 is TGTGCCAGCACCATGGGCACCTCATCGGGCGGCGAGACCCAGTACTTC.

The chain has TRBV19 and TRBJ2-4, with D perhaps matching TRBD1 (6 bases). The CDR3 covers 19 residues. The germline V and J ends were trimmed by 4 bases and 1 base, with 23 bases remaining between them. Germline V gene data show CDR1 as LNHDA and CDR2 as SQIVND (reference sequence). CDR3 residues: CASSSPNLGGRSAKNIQYF. For the CDR3, the DNA is TGTGCCAGTAGTAGCCCGAACCTTGGGGGCCGCTCGGCCAAAAACATTCAGTACTTC. The full variable domain, in which reference TRBV19 and TRBJ2-4 provide the parts outside the CDR3, is DGGITQSPKYLFRKEGQNVTLSCEQNLNHDAMYWYRQDPGQGLRLIYYSQIVNDFQKGDIAEGYSVSREKKESFPLTVTSAQKNPTAFYLCASSSPNLGGRSAKNIQYFGAGTRLSVL.

This clonotype was recorded at least ten times. The chain uses TRBV7-2 and TRBJ2-7; 8 bases agree with TRBD2. Germline trimming cut 5 bases from V and 5 bases from J; bases unmatched to any gene: 11. This CDR3 has 15 residues. Germline assignment: CDR1 SGHTA and CDR2 FQGNSA. CDR3 in amino acids: CASSHPGTRRHEQYF. DNA of the CDR3: TGTGCCAGCAGCCACCCCGGGACTAGGCGCCACGAGCAGTACTTC.

The chain joins TRBV6-1 to TRBJ1-1; 7 positions match TRBD1. V trimming: 6 bases; J trimming: 1 base; junction bases outside the gene matches: 11. CDR1 is MNHNS and CDR2 is SASEGT in the germline V gene. The CDR3 covers 16 residues. CDR3 protein: CASRPTTGRRNTEAFF. CDR3 nucleotides: TGTGCCAGCAGGCCTACGACAGGGCGGAGGAACACTGAAGCTTTCTTT.

A remark on this clonotype: This clone may be a read error of a much larger clone one base away. The chain links TRBV10-3 to TRBJ2-7; TRBD1 might be the D (6 bases). Trimming took off 6 bases at V and 2 bases at J, with 11 bases between the two ends. The CDR3 length is 13 residues. The germline CDR1 and CDR2 sequences are ENHRY and SYGVKD. CDR3 DNA: TGTGCCATCAGCCTGGGACATACCTACGAGCAGTACGTC. It is translated as CAISLGHTYEQYV.

This clonotype was seen only a few times. The rearrangement uses TRBV2 and TRBJ2-7; D gene unclear. The V gene lost 4 bases and the J gene lost 3 bases, with 10 bases spanning the gap. CDR1 and CDR2 (germline): SNHLY, FYNNEI. The CDR3 consists of 13 residues. The CDR3: CASSGYDNYEQYF. In DNA form, the CDR3 reads TGTGCCAGCAGTGGTTACGACAACTACGAGCAGTACTTC.

V and J are TRBV18 and TRBJ1-1; D call uncertain. V dropped 3 bases and J dropped 2 bases, with 7 bases sitting between them. In germline, CDR1 is KGHSH, CDR2 LQKENI. This CDR3 region has 13 residues. CDR3 nucleotides: TGTGCCAGCTCACCTTCCGACAACACTGAAGCTTTCTTT. Its translation is CASSPSDNTEAFF.

This clonotype has a count of ten or more. The chain joins TRBV27 to TRBJ1-5; D might be TRBD1 (6 bases). Per the germline V gene, CDR1 is MNHEY and CDR2 is SMNVEV (reference sequence). There are 14 residues in the CDR3. The V and J ends lost 2 bases and 6 bases respectively, with 11 bases between them. The DNA for the CDR3 is TGTGCCAGCAGTTTAGTCACAGGGACTCAGCCCCAGCATTTT. Translating gives CASSLVTGTQPQHF.

This clonotype was seen at least ten times. The chain carries TRBV7-2 and TRBJ2-7; 9 bases align to TRBD1. This CDR3 has 14 amino acids. V shed 5 bases and J 3 bases; nucleotides not matched to a gene: 5. The V gene's germline CDR1 is SGHTA and CDR2 FQGNSA. For the CDR3, the DNA is TGTGCCAGCAGCCGAGACAGGGGGGTCTACGAGCAGTACTTC. Encoded protein: CASSRDRGVYEQYF.

This clonotype was detected many times. The rearrangement links TRBV28 to TRBJ2-5; 7 positions agree with TRBD1. Losses at the gene ends were 4 bases for V and 0 bases for J; bases not matched to a gene: 2. Germline V gene sequence: CDR1 MDHEN, CDR2 SYDVKM. This CDR3 region has 14 residues. CDR3 residues: CASSSGQDQETQYF. The CDR3, as DNA: TGTGCCAGCAGTTCAGGACAGGACCAAGAGACCCAGTACTTC.

This clonotype was recorded at least ten times. The V call is TRBV20-1, the J call TRBJ1-5; 7 bases align to TRBD1. With V trimmed by 3 bases and J by 2 bases, 10 bases remained unmatched. From germline, CDR1 is DFQATT and CDR2 SNEGSKA (reference sequence). The CDR3 runs 16 residues. The CDR3 DNA follows: TGCAGTGCTAGCGCGGGCACAGGGGTAGGCAATCAGCCCCAGCATTTT. Translating it yields CSASAGTGVGNQPQHF.

This clonotype was observed a few times. A far larger clone is one nucleotide away, so this likely arose from a read error. The chain couples TRBV7-2 to TRBJ2-2; maybe TRBD2 (5 bases). The germline gives CDR1 SGHTA, CDR2 FQGNSA. This CDR3 has 11 residues. Written as DNA, the CDR3 is TGTGCCAGCAGCCGCACCGGGGAGCTGTGTTTT. Translation: CASSRTGELCF.

The gene calls are TRBV27 and TRBJ2-5; either TRBD1 or TRBD2 may fit D (5 bases each). The CDR3 runs 17 residues. The ends were cut back, 6 bases at V and 7 bases at J, with 27 bases in the middle. Germline V gene sequence: CDR1 MNHEY, CDR2 SMNVEV (reference sequence). This CDR3 reads CASSHFRPPGRVWTQYF. The DNA of the CDR3 is TGTGCCAGCAGCCACTTCAGGCCGCCAGGGCGGGTTTGGACCCAGTACTTC.

Ten or more counts support this clonotype. This rearrangement joins TRBV18 to TRBJ2-7; D is unresolved. The CDR3 loop spans 10 amino acids. V shed 3 bases and J shed 7 bases, with 4 bases lying between them. Germline V lookup: CDR1 KGHSH, CDR2 LQKENI. CDR3 protein: CASSPREQYF. CDR3 sequence (DNA): TGTGCCAGCTCACCGCGAGAGCAGTACTTC.

This clonotype came up many times. J is TRBJ1-1 and V is TRBV28; no clear D gene. Trimming stripped 4 bases from V and 2 bases from J, with 17 bases between. The germline CDR1 and CDR2 sequences are MDHEN and SYDVKM. CDR3 length: 16 residues. The CDR3 nucleotides read TGTGCCAGCAGTTCCTGGTATGCACAACCAAACACTGAAGCTTTCTTT. Protein sequence: CASSSWYAQPNTEAFF.